The clone carrying this TCR beta chain was found a few times. Expressed TCRB transcripts were sequenced because the entire RNA isolate underwent reverse transcription. Produced via immunoSEQ multiplex PCR; TCRdb's table is partial and in-frame only. The data hold hundreds of thousands of clones, with roughly 15% observed a single time. This record comes from a study of beta chain features in type 1 diabetes. CDR3 length: 15 amino acids. What was sequenced was naive CD4+ T cells from blood. The chain is built from TRBV21-1 and TRBJ1-5. TRBV21-1 represents a pseudogene. The sequence came from a woman under 30 in good health. The chain's CDR3 is CASSQGGGGNQPQHF. CDR3 DNA sequence: TGTGCCAGCAGCCAGGGGGGAGGGGGCAATCAGCCCCAGCATTTT.